The rows below give T cell receptor beta chains drawn from one sample of a study of shared clonotypes between healthy human individuals. Measured with immunoSEQ multiplex PCR; TCRdb has only the in-frame clones, and not every one. Here the sample spans more than 1 million clones, 70% to 80% being singletons. Sequencing was carried out using memory CD4+ T cells from PBMCs. These TCRs come from a young man in good health. Some clones in this sample may be carry-over from other donors' samples. Both conserved end residues are part of each CDR3. The D gene is left open where the match is weak. Some rows mark clone size as missing; the rest say once, few, many or name a class of expanded clone.

j_call clone_size d_call v_call cdr3_nt cdr3_aa
TRBJ2-1 many . TRBV4-2 TGTGCCAGCAGCACCGGGACGTTCTACAATGAGCAGTTCTTC CASSTGTFYNEQFF
TRBJ2-1 . . TRBV9 TGTGCCAGCGCTGCTTGGGGGAGCTCCTACAATGAGCAGTTCTTC CASAAWGSSYNEQFF
TRBJ2-7 . TRBD1 TRBV11-2 TGTGCCAGCACCGCTAACATTGGGTCAGGGGGCGAGCAGTACTTC CASTANIGSGGEQYF
TRBJ2-5 . TRBD1 TRBV5-1 TGCGCCAGCAGCTTGGGCGGACAGGGAAGGCAAGAGACCCAGTACTTC CASSLGGQGRQETQYF
TRBJ2-5 . . TRBV30 TGTGCCTGGAGTCAGTTACCTCCCACGCAAGAGACCCAGTACTTC CAWSQLPPTQETQYF
TRBJ2-7 . TRBD1 TRBV6-1 TGTGCCAGCAGTGAAACCCCCCCCAGACAGGGGAACTCCTACGAGCAGTACTTC CASSETPPRQGNSYEQYF
TRBJ2-2 . TRBD1 TRBV5-1 TGCGCCAGCACCGATACAGGGGGTAACACCGGGGAGCTGTTTTTT CASTDTGGNTGELFF
TRBJ2-7 few TRBD1 TRBV6-1 TGTGCCAGCAGAAGACAGGGGGCCGTCCCCTACGAGCAGTACTTC CASRRQGAVPYEQYF
TRBJ1-1 . TRBD1 TRBV19 TGTGCCAGTAGGTCGCAGGGGGCCGGGAACACTGAAGCTTTCTTT CASRSQGAGNTEAFF
TRBJ2-5 . . TRBV6-6 TGTGCCAGCAGTTCCCCCGGGGAGACCCAGTACTTC CASSSPGETQYF
TRBJ1-1 . . TRBV18 TGTGCCAGCTCACCCATTATCCGACAGGAACCTGAAGCTTTCTTT CASSPIIRQEPEAFF
TRBJ1-1 once . TRBV6-1 TGTGCCAGCAGTGGGGCTGAGACTTCAAGCTTGGAAGCTTTCTTT CASSGAETSSLEAFF
TRBJ2-5 . TRBD2 TRBV28 TGTGCCAGCAGATCGGGACTAGCGGGAGAGAGCCAAGAGACCCAGTACTTC CASRSGLAGESQETQYF
TRBJ1-4 many TRBD1 TRBV7-9 TGTGCCAGCAGTCGGACAGGGGGTGGTGAAAAACTGTTTTTT CASSRTGGGEKLFF
TRBJ2-4 . TRBD1 TRBV28 TGTGCCAGCAGTTTCCAGGCCGGACAGGGGAGAGTGTACTTC CASSFQAGQGRVYF
TRBJ2-2 . . TRBV27 TGTGCCAGCAGTTTTGGCCGGTCGAACACCGGGGAGCTGTTTTTT CASSFGRSNTGELFF
TRBJ1-4 . TRBD1 TRBV10-3 TGTGCCATCAGTCCCGGGACAGGGCAGGAAAAACTGTTTTTT CAISPGTGQEKLFF
TRBJ1-1 . . TRBV30 TGTGCTTGCTTGGGGTTGAACACTGAAGCTTTCTTT CACLGLNTEAFF
TRBJ2-1 once TRBD1 TRBV7-3 TGTGCCAGCAGCTTAAACAGGGGGCAGTACAATGAGCAGTTCTTC CASSLNRGQYNEQFF
TRBJ2-2 . . TRBV6-4 TGTGCCAGCAGGCGGGACTTTTCAACCGGGGAGCTGTTTTTT CASRRDFSTGELFF